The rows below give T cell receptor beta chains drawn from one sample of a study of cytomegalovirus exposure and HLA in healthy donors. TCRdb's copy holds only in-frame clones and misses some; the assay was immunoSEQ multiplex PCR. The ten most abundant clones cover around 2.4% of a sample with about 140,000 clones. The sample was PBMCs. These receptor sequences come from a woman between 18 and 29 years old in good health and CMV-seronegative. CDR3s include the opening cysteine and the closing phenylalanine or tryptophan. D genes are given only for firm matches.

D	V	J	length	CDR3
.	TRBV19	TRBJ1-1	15	CASSIKAGSNTEAFF
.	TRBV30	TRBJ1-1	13	CAWSLVRYAEAFF
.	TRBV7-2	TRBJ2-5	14	CASSLAPGPETQYF
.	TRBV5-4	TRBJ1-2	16	CASSLGQWRPNYGYTF
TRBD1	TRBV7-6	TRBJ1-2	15	CASSPGTGKAQGYTF
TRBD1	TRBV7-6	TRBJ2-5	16	CASSLGGTGEQETQYF
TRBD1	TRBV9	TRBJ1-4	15	CASSIRTGEGEKLFF
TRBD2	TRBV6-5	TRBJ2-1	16	CASSYSGGSFYNEQFF
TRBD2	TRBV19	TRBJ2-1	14	CASSSGSRLNEQFF
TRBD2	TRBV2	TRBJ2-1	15	CASSPKTSGYNEQFF
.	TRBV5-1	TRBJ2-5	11	CASSSQETQYF
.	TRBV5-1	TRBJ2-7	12	CASSLDEREEYF
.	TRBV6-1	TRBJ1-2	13	CASTWAASYGYAF
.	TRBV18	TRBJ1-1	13	CASSLGANTEAFF
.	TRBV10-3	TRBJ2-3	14	CAPRHGTPGDTQYF
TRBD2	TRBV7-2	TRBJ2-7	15	CASSLGLAGPYEQYF
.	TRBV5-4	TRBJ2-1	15	CASSREEFAYNEQFF
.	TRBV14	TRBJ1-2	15	CASSRRGETNYGYTF
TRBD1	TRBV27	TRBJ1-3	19	CASSLLGAGTGSRGNTIYF
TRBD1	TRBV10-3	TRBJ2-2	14	CAIRTGADTGELFF
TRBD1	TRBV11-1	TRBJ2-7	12	CASSQGDYEQYF
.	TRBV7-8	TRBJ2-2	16	CASSLVSPANTGELFF
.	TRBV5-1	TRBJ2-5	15	CASSLEGTPQETQYF
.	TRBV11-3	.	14	CASSLGASSYEQYF
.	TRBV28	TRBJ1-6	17	CASSYSLAVSYNSPLHF
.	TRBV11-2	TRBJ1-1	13	CASSTMTNTEAFF
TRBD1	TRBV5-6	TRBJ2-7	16	CASSLAGTGGDYEQYF
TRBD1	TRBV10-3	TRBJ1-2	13	CAISAGTGNGYTF
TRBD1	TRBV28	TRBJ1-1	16	CASRETRGRKETEAFF
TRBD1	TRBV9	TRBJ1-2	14	CASSGWDRVYGYTF
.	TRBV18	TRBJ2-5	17	CASSPPSARQSQETQYF
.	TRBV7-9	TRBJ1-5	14	CASSTGYSNQPQHF
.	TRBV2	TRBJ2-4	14	CASGHPGGGQGQYF